Presented here are 29 T cell receptor beta chains from one specimen sequenced in a study of T cell responses to AZD1222 COVID-19 vaccine. Assay used: immunoSEQ multiplex PCR; TCRdb lists only in-frame clones, some missing. The table has 140,000 to 150,000 clones, about 92% seen once; the top ten hold about 9%. Sequenced here: peripheral blood, sampled on day 0 of AZD1222 vaccination. The receptors here all came from an adult in good health.

V gene TRBV18 combines with J gene TRBJ2-7, with unresolved D. Trimming stripped 0 bases from V and 0 bases from J, with 9 bases between. The CDR3 loop spans 15 amino acids. Germline CDR1 and CDR2: KGHSH and LQKENI. Written as DNA, the CDR3 is TGTGCCAGCTCACCACCGTCCACCCGCTCCTACGAGCAGTACTTC. Translated: CASSPPSTRSYEQYF.

V usage is TRBV4-3 and J usage is TRBJ1-1; D not certain. Germline CDR1 and CDR2: LGHNA and YSLEER. Trimming left V 0 bases short and J 3 bases short, with 14 bases between. The CDR3 length is 16 residues. Written as DNA, the CDR3 is TGCGCCAGCAGCCAAGATTGGCGGCAGCGAGACACTGAAGCTTTCTTT. It specifies CASSQDWRQRDTEAFF.

V gene TRBV5-6 combines with J gene TRBJ2-7; 7 positions match TRBD1. CDR1 SGHDT and CDR2 YYEEEE come from the germline V gene. The V gene end was trimmed by 2 bases and the J gene end by 2 bases; junction bases not matched to a gene: 4. The CDR3 totals 14 residues. The DNA of the CDR3 is TGTGCCAGCAGCTTAAGACAGGGTCCCTACGAGCAGTACTTC. Amino acid sequence: CASSLRQGPYEQYF. The whole variable domain, filled in from reference TRBV5-6 and TRBJ2-7, reads DAGVTQSPTHLIKTRGQQVTLRCSPKSGHDTVSWYQQALGQGPQFIFQYYEEEERQRGNFPDRFSGHQFPNYSSELNVNALLLGDSALYLCASSLRQGPYEQYFGPGTRLTVT.

The chain couples TRBV6-5 to TRBJ1-1, with 8 bases lining up with TRBD1. V dropped 2 bases and J dropped 1; count of bases not matched to a gene: 0. The V gene's germline CDR1 is MNHEY and CDR2 SVGAGI. There are 14 residues in the CDR3. The CDR3 loop is CASSYDRGNTEAFF. Written as DNA, the CDR3 is TGTGCCAGCAGTTACGACAGGGGGAACACTGAAGCTTTCTTT.

This clone was observed a handful of times. The rearrangement joins TRBV6-6 to TRBJ1-4; a weak D match, TRBD1 (5 bases). The germline V and J ends were trimmed by 2 bases and 8 bases, with 15 bases remaining between them. Germline V CDR1 and CDR2: MNHNY, SVGAGI (reference sequence). The CDR3 covers 15 residues. CDR3 nucleotides: TGTGCCAGCAGTTACCCTGCCGGGGGGATCGAAAAACTGTTTTTT. This translates into CASSYPAGGIEKLFF.

This clone was seen once. V usage is TRBV5-4 and J usage is TRBJ2-7; D uncertain. Germline CDR1 reads SGHNT; CDR2 reads YYREEE (reference sequence). Trimming took 3 bases from V and 0 from J, leaving 19 bases between them. The CDR3 runs 17 residues. The CDR3: CASSSNAGSRTSYEQYF. The CDR3 DNA follows: TGTGCCAGCAGCTCGAATGCAGGTAGCCGGACCTCCTACGAGCAGTACTTC.

This clone was counted only a few times. The rearrangement joins TRBV4-1 to TRBJ1-4; D gene ambiguous. The V gene lost 2 bases and the J gene lost 3 bases, with 13 bases spanning the gap. Germline-derived CDR1 and CDR2 are MGHRA and YSYEKL. The CDR3 loop spans 16 amino acids. The CDR3 loop is CASSQSRVLANEKLFF. CDR3 nucleotide sequence: TGCGCCAGCAGCCAATCACGGGTGTTGGCTAATGAAAAACTGTTTTTT.

The rearrangement links TRBV3-1 (or the pseudogene TRBV3-2) to TRBJ1-3, with a tentative D call TRBD1 (5 bases). The germline gives CDR1 LGHDT, CDR2 YNNKEL (reference sequence). The CDR3 runs to 14 residues. Between the trimmed V and J ends, which lost 4 bases and 7 bases, there was a span of 14 bases. CDR3 sequence: CASSPVDRGNTIYF. The CDR3 bases are TGTGCCAGCAGCCCCGTCGACAGAGGCAACACCATATATTTT.

The V gene is TRBV19, the J gene TRBJ1-2; tentatively, D is TRBD1 (6 bases). The CDR3 contains 13 residues. V was trimmed by 11 bases and J by 3 bases, leaving 16 bases between them. CDR1 and CDR2 from the germline V gene are LNHDA and SQIVND (reference sequence). The CDR3 nucleotides read TGTGCCTCATCTGAACAGGGATACTATGGCTACACCTTC. It encodes CASSEQGYYGYTF.

This chain links TRBV5-8 with TRBJ1-4; 7 bases map to TRBD1. V was clipped by 0 bases and J by 3 bases; unmatched bases: 5. Germline V gene data show CDR1 as SGHTS and CDR2 as YDEGEE. This CDR3 comprises 16 residues. CDR3 residues: CASSLDRGLPNEKLFF. DNA of the CDR3: TGTGCCAGCAGCTTGGACAGGGGTCTGCCTAATGAAAAACTGTTTTTT.

This clone was counted once. V usage is TRBV27 and J usage is TRBJ1-1; perhaps TRBD1 as D (5 bases). Trimming pared 2 bases from V and 3 bases from J, leaving 10 bases between. The V gene's germline CDR1 is MNHEY and CDR2 SMNVEV (reference sequence). The length of the CDR3 is 14 residues. The DNA of the CDR3 is TGTGCCAGCAGTTTAGGGGCACCTCACACTGAAGCTTTCTTT. Translation gives CASSLGAPHTEAFF.

The chain employs TRBV7-8 and TRBJ1-1; D is possibly TRBD1 (5 bases). V was clipped by 5 bases and J by 5 bases, with 15 bases between them. The CDR3 consists of 14 residues. Germline CDR1 SGHVS, CDR2 FQNEAQ. CDR3 in amino acids: CASSPPGPVTEAFF. CDR3 nucleotide sequence: TGTGCCAGCAGCCCCCCAGGGCCGGTTACTGAAGCTTTCTTT. The whole variable domain, filled in from reference TRBV7-8 and TRBJ1-1, reads GAGVSQSPRYKVAKRGQDVALRCDPISGHVSLFWYQQALGQGPEFLTYFQNEAQLDKSGLPSDRFFAERPEGSVSTLKIQRTQQEDSAVYLCASSPPGPVTEAFFGQGTRLTVV.

V gene TRBV7-9 combines with J gene TRBJ1-2, with TRBD1 identical over 10 bases. Germline trimming cut 5 bases from V and 8 bases from J; bases unmatched to any gene: 8. CDR1 is SEHNR, CDR2 FQNEAQ, per germline (reference sequence). The CDR3 extends over 14 amino acids. The DNA of the CDR3 is TGTGCCAGCAGCCCCGGGACAGGGGATCGAGGCTACACCTTC. Protein: CASSPGTGDRGYTF.

CDR3: CASSQGNNYGYTF. The CDR3 nucleotides read TGTGCCAGCTCACAGGGCAATAACTATGGCTACACCTTC. The rearrangement links TRBV18 to TRBJ1-2, with no clear D. Per the germline V gene, CDR1 is KGHSH and CDR2 is LQKENI. This CDR3 is 13 amino acids long. The V gene lost 4 bases and the J gene lost 1 base, with 7 bases spanning the gap.

The chain links TRBV19 to TRBJ1-2, with D hard to call. The V end lost 5 bases, the J end lost 5 bases, and 9 bases lay between the germline ends. The CDR3 runs 12 residues. Germline CDR1 and CDR2: LNHDA and SQIVND (reference sequence). CDR3 coding DNA: TGTGCCAGTAGTCAGACGGGGTATGGCTACACCTTC. Translated: CASSQTGYGYTF.

This chain connects TRBV7-3 to TRBJ2-3, with 8 bases fitting TRBD2. With V trimmed by 5 bases and J by 2 bases, 3 bases remained unmatched. The CDR3 contains 14 residues. Germline CDR1 and CDR2: SGHTA and FQGTGA. CDR3 residues: CASSPGGATDTQYF. CDR3 sequence (DNA): TGTGCCAGCAGCCCCGGGGGGGCCACAGATACGCAGTATTTT.

This chain links TRBV7-8 with TRBJ1-2; no definite D call. The CDR3 consists of 18 residues. Per germline, CDR1 SGHVS and CDR2 FQNEAQ. The germline V and J ends were trimmed by 0 bases and 3 bases, with 20 bases remaining between them. CDR3 amino acids: CASSLALATSLNHYGYTF. DNA of the CDR3: TGTGCCAGCAGCTTAGCGCTGGCAACAAGCTTGAATCACTATGGCTACACCTTC.

Comment on this clone: One end of the junction fails to match germline, which may point to a read error. The V call is TRBV11-3, the J call TRBJ1-2; D gene uncertain. CDR3 size: 11 residues. Germline V gene lookup returns CDR1 SGHNT and CDR2 YENEEA. As DNA, the CDR3 is TGTGCCAGCAACACCCGTGCCCAGCGCAACTTC. Its translation: CASNTRAQRNF.

The V and J genes are TRBV15 and TRBJ1-1, with D hard to call. CDR1 is LNHNV and CDR2 is YYDKDF in the germline V gene (reference sequence). Trimming took off 1 base at V and 4 bases at J, with 13 bases between the two ends. CDR3 size: 15 residues. The CDR3 loop reads CATSRVMGGSTEAFF. CDR3 DNA sequence: TGTGCCACCAGCAGAGTCATGGGAGGGTCCACTGAAGCTTTCTTT.

This chain joins TRBV12-3 or TRBV12-4 and TRBJ1-5; D ambiguous. The germline V and J ends were trimmed by 3 bases and 7 bases, with 7 bases remaining between them. The CDR3 totals 12 residues. CDR3 DNA: TGTGCCAGCAGTTTGCTAGACCAGCCCCAGCATTTT. This encodes CASSLLDQPQHF.

The rearrangement links TRBV18 to TRBJ2-7, with unresolved D. This CDR3 spans 15 amino acids. The V gene's germline CDR1 is KGHSH and CDR2 LQKENI. The V gene lost 5 bases and the J gene lost 2 bases, with 16 bases spanning the gap. The CDR3 DNA follows: TGTGCCAGCTCATCATCAGGACGGCTTCCCTACGAGCAGTACTTC. Protein product: CASSSSGRLPYEQYF.

This clone came up once. This chain connects TRBV7-2 to TRBJ1-2, with 8 positions matching TRBD1. The length of the CDR3 is 14 residues. CDR1 SGHTA and CDR2 FQGNSA come from the germline V gene. The J segment lost 6 bases and the V segment lost 5 bases, leaving 8 bases of the junction unmatched. CDR3 nucleotides: TGTGCCAGCAGCATAGACAGGGGCTTTAATGGCTACACCTTC. It is translated as CASSIDRGFNGYTF.

CDR3 sequence (DNA): TGTGCCAGCAGTTTATTCGGGACAGGGGGCGGTCAGCCCCAGCATTTT. Protein sequence: CASSLFGTGGGQPQHF. The chain is built from TRBV27 and TRBJ1-5; the match to TRBD1 covers 12 bases. This CDR3 region has 16 residues. Losses at the gene ends were 1 base for V and 6 bases for J; bases not matched to a gene: 4. Germline V CDR1 and CDR2: MNHEY, SMNVEV (reference sequence).

The chain links TRBV25-1 to TRBJ2-6; D gene uncertain. The CDR3 consists of 14 residues. V was clipped by 5 bases and J by 0 bases, with 5 bases between them. CDR1 is MGHDK, CDR2 SYGVNS, per germline. Here the CDR3 DNA reads TGTGCCAGCAGTCCCGGCTCTGGGGCCAACGTCCTGACTTTC. Its protein product is CASSPGSGANVLTF.

This clone was seen only once. The chain joins TRBV3-1 (or the pseudogene TRBV3-2) to TRBJ2-1; possible D gene TRBD1, 6 bases. Deletions cut 8 bases from V and 11 bases from J, with 28 bases between. CDR1 and CDR2 (germline): LGHDT, YNNKEL (reference sequence). The length of the CDR3 is 16 residues. The CDR3 protein is CASRPSNQGNEGKQFF. In nucleotides, the CDR3 is TGTGCCAGCCGCCCCTCAAACCAGGGGAATGAGGGAAAGCAGTTCTTC.

V and J are TRBV21-1 and TRBJ1-5; TRBD1, as called in the table, went unchecked against the DNA. TRBV21-1 has pseudogene status. The CDR3 is made up of 17 amino acids. CDR3 in amino acids: CASSNRGVQGARQPQHF. Here the CDR3 DNA reads TGTGCCAGCAGCAACAGGGGAGTACAGGGGGCGAGGCAGCCCCAGCATTTT.

V is TRBV6-2 or TRBV6-3 and J is TRBJ2-2, with TRBD2 matching over 8 bases. V trimming: 3 bases; J trimming: 4 bases; junction bases outside the gene matches: 4. CDR1 and CDR2 from the germline V gene are MNHEY and SVGEGT. The CDR3 runs to 15 residues. The CDR3 protein is CASSYSAGGTGELFF. The CDR3, as DNA: TGTGCCAGCAGTTATTCGGCGGGGGGCACCGGGGAGCTGTTTTTT.

The rearrangement links TRBV5-4 to TRBJ2-1; TRBD2 might be the D (5 bases). Trimming took off 3 bases at V and 6 bases at J, with 22 bases between the two ends. The V gene's germline CDR1 is SGHNT and CDR2 YYREEE (reference sequence). This CDR3 has 17 amino acids. The CDR3 sequence is CASSSRLVGVLGNEQFF. CDR3 nucleotide sequence: TGTGCCAGCAGCTCACGCCTAGTCGGGGTCCTGGGCAATGAGCAGTTCTTC.

The chain links TRBV6-6 to TRBJ1-1; no clear D. The CDR3 loop spans 14 amino acids. V was pared by 2 bases and J by 3 bases, with 10 bases between. The germline CDR1 and CDR2 sequences are MNHNY and SVGAGI (reference sequence). Written as DNA, the CDR3 is TGTGCCAGCAGTTACGAGGGTGAGGACACTGAAGCTTTCTTT. Translation: CASSYEGEDTEAFF.